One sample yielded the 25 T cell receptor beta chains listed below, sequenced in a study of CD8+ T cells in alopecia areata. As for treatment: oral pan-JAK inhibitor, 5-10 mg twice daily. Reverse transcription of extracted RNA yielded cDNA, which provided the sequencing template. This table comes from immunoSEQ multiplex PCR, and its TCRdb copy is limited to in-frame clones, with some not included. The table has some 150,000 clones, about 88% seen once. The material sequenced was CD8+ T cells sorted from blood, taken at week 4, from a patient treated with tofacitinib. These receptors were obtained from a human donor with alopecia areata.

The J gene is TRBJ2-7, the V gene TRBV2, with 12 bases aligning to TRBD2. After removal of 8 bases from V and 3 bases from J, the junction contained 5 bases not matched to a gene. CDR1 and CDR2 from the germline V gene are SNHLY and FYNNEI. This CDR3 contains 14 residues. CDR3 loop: CASVTSGSFYEQYF. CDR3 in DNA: TGTGCCAGCGTGACTAGCGGGAGCTTCTACGAGCAGTACTTC.

The CDR3 region is CASSSPGLPYEQYF. CDR3 nucleotide sequence: TGTGCCAGCAGCTCGCCGGGACTCCCCTACGAGCAGTACTTC. This chain uses TRBV11-2 with TRBJ2-7, with D perhaps TRBD2 (6 bases). Trimming removed 4 bases from V and 2 bases from J, with 12 bases in between. This CDR3 spans 14 amino acids. CDR1 is SGHAT and CDR2 is FQNNGV in the germline V gene.

The CDR3 is CASSPPGGPSYNEQFF. The CDR3, as DNA: TGTGCCAGCAGTCCTCCCGGGGGGCCCTCCTACAATGAGCAGTTCTTC. V and J are TRBV27 and TRBJ2-1, with D tentatively TRBD2 (7 bases). Trimming took off 5 bases at V and 0 bases at J, with 14 bases between the two ends. Germline-derived CDR1 and CDR2 are MNHEY and SMNVEV (reference sequence). This CDR3 is 16 amino acids long.

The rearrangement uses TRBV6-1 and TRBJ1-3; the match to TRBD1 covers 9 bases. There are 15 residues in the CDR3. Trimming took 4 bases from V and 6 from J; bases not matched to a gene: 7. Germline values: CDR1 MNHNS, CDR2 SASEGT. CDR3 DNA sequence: TGTGCCAGCAGTGTGGGACAGGGCCTTAAAAACACCATATATTTT. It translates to CASSVGQGLKNTIYF.

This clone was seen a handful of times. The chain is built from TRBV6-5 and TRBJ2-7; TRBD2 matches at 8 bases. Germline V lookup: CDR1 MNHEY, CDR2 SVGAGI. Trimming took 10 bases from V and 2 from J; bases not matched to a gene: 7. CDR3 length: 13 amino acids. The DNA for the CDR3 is TGTGCCACCTCACCCGGGGGGGCCTACGAGCAGTACTTC. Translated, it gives CATSPGGAYEQYF.

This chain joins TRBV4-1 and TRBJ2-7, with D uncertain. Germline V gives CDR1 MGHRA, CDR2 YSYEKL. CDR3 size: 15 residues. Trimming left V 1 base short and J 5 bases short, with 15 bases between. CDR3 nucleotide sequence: TGCGCCAGCAGCCAAGTTATAGGGATTATCAACGAGCAGTACTTC. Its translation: CASSQVIGIINEQYF.

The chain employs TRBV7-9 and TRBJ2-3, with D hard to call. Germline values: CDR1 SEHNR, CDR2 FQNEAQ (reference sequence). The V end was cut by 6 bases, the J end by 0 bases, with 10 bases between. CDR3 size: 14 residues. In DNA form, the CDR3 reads TGTGCCAGCAGGATTTTGGTGAGCACAGATACGCAGTATTTT. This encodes CASRILVSTDTQYF.

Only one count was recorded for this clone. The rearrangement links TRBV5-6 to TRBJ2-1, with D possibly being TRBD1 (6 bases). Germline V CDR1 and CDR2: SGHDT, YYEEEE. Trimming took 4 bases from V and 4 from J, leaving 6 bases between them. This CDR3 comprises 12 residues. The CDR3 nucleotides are TGTGCCAGCAGCCAGGGGTACAATGAGCAGTTCTTC. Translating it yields CASSQGYNEQFF.

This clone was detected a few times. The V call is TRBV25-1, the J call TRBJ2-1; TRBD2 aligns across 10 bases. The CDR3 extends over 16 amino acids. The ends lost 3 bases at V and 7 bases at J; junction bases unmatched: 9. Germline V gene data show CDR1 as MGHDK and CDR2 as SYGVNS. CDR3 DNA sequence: TGTGCCAGCAGTGAGCTAAGCGGGGGGGCTAATAATGAGCAGTTCTTC. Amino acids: CASSELSGGANNEQFF.

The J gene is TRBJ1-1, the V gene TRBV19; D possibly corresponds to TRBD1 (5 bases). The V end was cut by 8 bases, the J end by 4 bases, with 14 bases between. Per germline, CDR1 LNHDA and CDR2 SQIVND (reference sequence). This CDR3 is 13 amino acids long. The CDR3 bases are TGTGCCAGTCAACAAGCAGGGAGCACTGAAGCTTTCTTT. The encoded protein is CASQQAGSTEAFF.

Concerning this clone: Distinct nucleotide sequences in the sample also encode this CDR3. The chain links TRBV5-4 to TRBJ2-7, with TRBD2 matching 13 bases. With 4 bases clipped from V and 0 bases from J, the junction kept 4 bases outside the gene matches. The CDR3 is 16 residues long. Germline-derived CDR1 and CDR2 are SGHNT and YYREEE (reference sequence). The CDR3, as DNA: TGTGCCAGCAGCGCGGGACTAGCGGGGTCCTCCTACGAGCAGTACTTC. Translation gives CASSAGLAGSSYEQYF.

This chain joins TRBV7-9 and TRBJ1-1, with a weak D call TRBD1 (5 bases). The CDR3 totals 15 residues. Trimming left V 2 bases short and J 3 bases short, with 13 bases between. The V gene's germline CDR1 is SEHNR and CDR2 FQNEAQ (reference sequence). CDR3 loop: CASSLQGRWDTEAFF. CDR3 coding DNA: TGTGCCAGCAGCTTACAGGGCCGTTGGGACACTGAAGCTTTCTTT.

CDR3 amino acids: CAATPGDHTYEQYF. The CDR3 coding sequence is TGTGCCGCGACCCCGGGGGACCACACCTACGAGCAGTACTTC. The chain recombines TRBV30 with TRBJ2-7, with D possibly being TRBD2 (6 bases). The CDR3 consists of 14 residues. Between the trimmed V and J ends, which lost 8 bases and 2 bases, there was a span of 19 bases. CDR1 and CDR2 (germline): GTSNPN, SVGIG (reference sequence).

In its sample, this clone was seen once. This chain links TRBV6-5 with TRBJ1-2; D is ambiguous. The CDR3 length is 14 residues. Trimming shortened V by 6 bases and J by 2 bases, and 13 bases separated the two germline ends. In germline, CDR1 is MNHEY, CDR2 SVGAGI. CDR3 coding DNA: TGTGCCAGCAGCCACAGCCCCGAGAACTATGGCTACACCTTC. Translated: CASSHSPENYGYTF.

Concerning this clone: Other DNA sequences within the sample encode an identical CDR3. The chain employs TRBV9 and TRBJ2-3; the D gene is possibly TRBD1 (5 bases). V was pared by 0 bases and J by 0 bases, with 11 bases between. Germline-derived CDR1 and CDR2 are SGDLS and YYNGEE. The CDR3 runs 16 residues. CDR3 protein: CASSVDGASSTDTQYF. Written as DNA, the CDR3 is TGTGCCAGCAGCGTAGATGGGGCGTCTAGCACAGATACGCAGTATTTT. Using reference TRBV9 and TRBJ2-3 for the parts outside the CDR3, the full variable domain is DSGVTQTPKHLITATGQRVTLRCSPRSGDLSVYWYQQSLDQGLQFLIQYYNGEERAKGNILERFSAQQFPDLHSELNLSSLELGDSALYFCASSVDGASSTDTQYFGPGTRLTVL.

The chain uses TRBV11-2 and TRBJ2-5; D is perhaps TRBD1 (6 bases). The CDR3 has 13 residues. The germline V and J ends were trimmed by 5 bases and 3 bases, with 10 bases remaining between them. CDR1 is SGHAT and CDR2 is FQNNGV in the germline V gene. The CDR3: CASSPTGEETQYF. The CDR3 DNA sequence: TGTGCCAGCAGCCCGACAGGCGAAGAGACCCAGTACTTC.

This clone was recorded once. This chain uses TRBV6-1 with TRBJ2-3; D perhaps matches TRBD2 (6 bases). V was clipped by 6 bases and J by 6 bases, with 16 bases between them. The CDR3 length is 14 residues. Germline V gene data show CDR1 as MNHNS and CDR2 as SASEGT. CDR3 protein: CASSGTGVSDTQYF. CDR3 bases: TGTGCCAGCAGCGGGACGGGGGTGTCGGATACGCAGTATTTT.

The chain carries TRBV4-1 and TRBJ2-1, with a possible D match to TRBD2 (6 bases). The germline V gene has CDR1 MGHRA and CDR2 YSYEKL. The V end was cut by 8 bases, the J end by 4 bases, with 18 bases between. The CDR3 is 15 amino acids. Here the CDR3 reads CASGPAGGGYNEQFF. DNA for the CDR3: TGCGCCAGCGGCCCGGCCGGGGGAGGATACAATGAGCAGTTCTTC.

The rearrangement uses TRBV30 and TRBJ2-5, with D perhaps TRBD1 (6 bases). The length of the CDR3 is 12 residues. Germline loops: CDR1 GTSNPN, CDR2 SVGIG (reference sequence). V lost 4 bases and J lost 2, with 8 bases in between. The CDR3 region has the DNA TGTGCCTGGAACAGGGTGCAAGAGACCCAGTACTTC. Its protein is CAWNRVQETQYF.

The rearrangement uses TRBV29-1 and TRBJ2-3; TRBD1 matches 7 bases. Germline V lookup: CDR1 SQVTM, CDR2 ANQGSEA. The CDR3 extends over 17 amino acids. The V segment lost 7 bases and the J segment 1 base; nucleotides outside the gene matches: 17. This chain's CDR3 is CSEREARGSGGTDTQYF. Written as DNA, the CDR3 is TGCAGCGAAAGAGAGGCCAGGGGGTCTGGGGGCACAGATACGCAGTATTTT.

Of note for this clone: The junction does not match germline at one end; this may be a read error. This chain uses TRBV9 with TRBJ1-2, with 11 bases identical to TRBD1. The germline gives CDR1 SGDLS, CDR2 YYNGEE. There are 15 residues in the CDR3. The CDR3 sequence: CACSTSDRGHNGYTF. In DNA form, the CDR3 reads TGTGCCTGCAGCACCTCGGACAGGGGGCACAATGGCTACACCTTC.

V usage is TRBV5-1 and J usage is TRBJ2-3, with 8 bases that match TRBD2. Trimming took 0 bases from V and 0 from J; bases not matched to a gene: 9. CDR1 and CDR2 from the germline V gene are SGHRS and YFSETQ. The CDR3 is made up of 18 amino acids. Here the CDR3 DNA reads TGCGCCAGCAGCTTGGACACTAGCGGCACTCCTAGCACAGATACGCAGTATTTT. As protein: CASSLDTSGTPSTDTQYF.

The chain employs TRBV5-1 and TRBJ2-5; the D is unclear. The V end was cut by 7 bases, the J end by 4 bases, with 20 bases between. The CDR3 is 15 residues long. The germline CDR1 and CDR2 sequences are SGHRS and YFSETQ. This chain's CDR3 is CASCQGRASGETQYF. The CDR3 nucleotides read TGCGCCAGCTGCCAAGGGCGCGCGTCGGGAGAGACCCAGTACTTC. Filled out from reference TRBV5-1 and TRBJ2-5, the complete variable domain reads KAGVTQTPRYLIKTRGQQVTLSCSPISGHRSVSWYQQTPGQGLQFLFEYFSETQRNKGNFPGRFSGRQFSNSRSEMNVSTLELGDSALYLCASCQGRASGETQYFGPGTRLLVL.

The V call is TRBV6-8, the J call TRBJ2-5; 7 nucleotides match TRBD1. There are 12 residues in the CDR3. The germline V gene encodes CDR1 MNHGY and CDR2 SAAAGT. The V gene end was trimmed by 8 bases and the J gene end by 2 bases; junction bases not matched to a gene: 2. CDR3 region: CASGTDQETQYF. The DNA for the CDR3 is TGTGCCAGCGGGACAGATCAAGAGACCCAGTACTTC.

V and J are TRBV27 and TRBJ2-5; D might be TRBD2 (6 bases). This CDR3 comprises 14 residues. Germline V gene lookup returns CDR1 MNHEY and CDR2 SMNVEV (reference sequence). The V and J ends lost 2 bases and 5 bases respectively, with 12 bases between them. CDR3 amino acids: CASSLTGSYETQYF. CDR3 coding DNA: TGTGCCAGCAGTTTAACCGGGAGCTATGAGACCCAGTACTTC.